The clone carrying this T cell receptor beta chain was picked up a small number of times. What it recognizes is unknown. Gene and germline names: mouse. With the read ending 1 residue before the CDR3 end, the germline J gene is used to fill in that end. The germline V and J ends were trimmed by 3 bases and 3 bases, with 9 bases remaining between them. This CDR3 has 13 residues. Germline V gives CDR1 SNHLY, CDR2 FYNGKV (reference sequence). The data were obtained in a study of tissue T cells after allogeneic stem cell transplantation. Points from the study as a whole: Tissue-detected TCR repertoire was only partly captured by blood and spleen T cells.

The protocol was immunoSEQ multiplex PCR, while the TCRdb copy is restricted to in-frame clones and leaves out a portion. Among roughly 50,000 clones listed, 73% were seen once. This clonotype was obtained from a pool of C57BL/6 mice in good health. The sample was sorted cells pooled from one or two spleens. This chain joins TRBV3 and TRBJ2-7; D may be TRBD2 (7 bases). CDR3 sequence reads: CASSFGGRYEQYF. CDR3 DNA (partial): TGTGCCAGCAGCTTTGGGGGGCGCTATGAACAGTAC. The full variable domain, with the rest looked up from reference TRBV3 and TRBJ2-7, is GPKVLQIPSHQIIDMGQMVTLNCDPVSNHLYFYWYKQILGQQMEFLVNFYNGKVMEKSKLFKDQFSVERPDGSYFTLKIQPTALEDSAVYFCASSFGGRYEQYFGPGTRLTVL.